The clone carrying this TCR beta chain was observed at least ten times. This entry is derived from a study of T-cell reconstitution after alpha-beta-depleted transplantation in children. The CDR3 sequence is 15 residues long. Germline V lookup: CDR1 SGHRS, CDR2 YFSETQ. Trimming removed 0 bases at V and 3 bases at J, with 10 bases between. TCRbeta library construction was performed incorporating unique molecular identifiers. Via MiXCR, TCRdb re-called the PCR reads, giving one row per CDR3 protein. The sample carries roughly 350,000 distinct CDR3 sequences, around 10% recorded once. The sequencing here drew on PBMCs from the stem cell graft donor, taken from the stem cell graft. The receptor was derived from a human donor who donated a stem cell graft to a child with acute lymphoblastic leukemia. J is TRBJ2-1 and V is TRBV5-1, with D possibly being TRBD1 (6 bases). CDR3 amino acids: CASSLDGTLYNEQFF. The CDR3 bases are TGCGCCAGCAGCTTGGACGGGACACTCTACAATGAGCAGTTCTTC.